In this sample, the clone carrying this T cell receptor beta chain turned up once. Its target is not known. It was with 60 Vbeta and 13 Jbeta primers that the PCR ran. The data were produced by immunoSEQ multiplex PCR, yet TCRdb's version contains in-frame clones alone and is incomplete. Altogether some 200,000 clones are present, approximately 80% being singletons, with the ten largest covering around 0.1%. These data come from a study of cytomegalovirus exposure and HLA in healthy donors. With V trimmed by 4 bases and J by 2 bases, 13 bases remained unmatched. Per germline, CDR1 KGHSH and CDR2 LQKENI. This CDR3 region has 18 residues. Whole-study results and caveats: The authors later found TCR association rates varying by HLA locus, with DRB1 most and HLA-C fewest. A missense variant in DCLRE1C was later tied to TCR beta V- and J-gene trimming. A prior analysis recorded that most TCR beta V segments were productive about 87% or about 30% of the time.

The specimen was PBMCs. The origin of this receptor is a boy aged 2 to 10 in good health and CMV-seronegative. V usage is TRBV18 and J usage is TRBJ2-2; TRBD2 aligns across 7 bases. CDR3 sequence reads: CASSREGPRILNTGELFF. In DNA, the CDR3 is TGTGCCAGCTCACGGGAGGGCCCACGCATACTAAACACCGGGGAGCTGTTTTTT.